This T cell receptor beta chain came from a study of shared clonotypes between healthy human individuals. Study as a whole: Used for every donor were three CD4 naive, three CD4 memory, two CD8 naive and one CD8 memory plate. Study-wide results and limits: Clonotype sharing among donors was expected to depend on sequencing depth. Relative to memory subsets, naive subsets generally showed larger estimated richness.

In the CD4+ fraction, cells were divided into CD45RA+ naive and CD45RA-negative memory subsets. A note on this clone: The antigen remains undetermined.

The protocol was immunoSEQ multiplex PCR, while the TCRdb copy is restricted to in-frame clones and leaves out a portion. The sample carries 900,000 to 1,200,000 clones, 75% to 85% recorded once. CDR3 length: 13 amino acids. Between the trimmed V and J ends, which lost 1 base and 4 bases, there was a span of 8 bases. The germline V gene encodes CDR1 SEHNR and CDR2 FQNEAQ (reference sequence). The sequencing input was memory CD4+ T cells from PBMCs. Subset specified: CD45RA-negative fraction. The chain has TRBV7-9 and TRBJ2-7; D gene unclear. The receptor comes from a man aged 18-30 years in good health. Some clones in this sample may be carry-over from other donors' samples. CDR3 residues: CASSLGIAYEQYF. The CDR3, as DNA: TGTGCCAGCAGCTTAGGGATAGCATACGAGCAGTACTTC.